This TCR beta chain appears in the sequencing data of a study of beta chain features in type 1 diabetes. Study results and limitations: In comparison with healthy donors, patients had naive, central memory and Treg TCRB repertoires that appeared more similar.

The sequenced template was cDNA made from the entire isolated RNA. Assay: immunoSEQ multiplex PCR; the TCRdb copy retains only in-frame clones and omits some. The sample includes some 360,000 clones, around a fifth seen only once; the top ten take around 0.045%. Blood was drawn once from each donor into heparinised tubes. The draws averaged about 110 mL. Sorting that relied on CD45RO/CCR7/CD25/CD127/CD95/CD27 yielded CD4+ naive, central memory, regulatory and stem cell-like memory cells. Sorted populations all had greater than 95% purity. This clone turned up a few times. Its antigen remains unknown. Sequencing was performed on naive CD4+ T cells from blood. This TCR came from a woman aged 18-29 years in good health.

CDR3 sequence reads: CASGLYAGDGYTF. The CDR3 nucleotides are TGTGCTAGTGGTTTGTATGCAGGGGATGGCTACACCTTC. V gene TRBV12-5 combines with J gene TRBJ1-2; D might be TRBD1 (6 bases). This CDR3 has 13 amino acids. The germline V gene has CDR1 LGHNT and CDR2 FRNRAP. V was shortened by 2 bases and J by 6 bases, with 10 bases between the two germline ends.